A single sample gave rise to the 10 T cell receptor beta chains below, sequenced in a study of CD8 T cells in ankylosing spondylitis. One entry per CDR3 protein, called by TCRdb with MiXCR from the 5' RACE reads. The sample contains about 140,000 distinct CDR3 sequences, roughly 8.4% of which appear only once. Material: synovial fluid, either unsorted or a sorted T cell fraction (not recorded which). All receptors derive from a male donor with ankylosing spondylitis.

This clonotype appeared many times. The J gene is TRBJ2-5, the V gene TRBV20-1, with D perhaps matching TRBD2 (5 bases). Germline V gene data show CDR1 as DFQATT and CDR2 as SNEGSKA (reference sequence). This CDR3 has 12 residues. V was pared by 5 bases and J by 4 bases, with 11 bases between. In DNA form, the CDR3 reads TGCAGTGCTGGGAGTAATTTAGAGACCCAGTACTTC. Protein product: CSAGSNLETQYF.

This clonotype was detected many times. J is TRBJ1-1 and V is TRBV13, with a weak D call TRBD1 (6 bases). V was pared by 4 bases and J by 4 bases, with 16 bases between. Germline assignment: CDR1 PRHDT and CDR2 FYEKMQ (reference sequence). This CDR3 is 15 amino acids long. In DNA form, the CDR3 reads TGTGCCAGCAGCTGTGGGACATCCACGTGCACTGAAGCTTTCTTT. Protein sequence: CASSCGTSTCTEAFF.

This clonotype was recorded at least ten times. This rearrangement joins TRBV2 to TRBJ2-7; tentative D call: TRBD2 (5 bases). Germline-derived CDR1 and CDR2 are SNHLY and FYNNEI. The V end lost 7 bases, the J end lost 2 bases, and 18 bases lay between the germline ends. The CDR3 has 15 amino acids. CDR3 sequence reads: CASKQLGAGAYEQYF. The DNA of the CDR3 is TGTGCCAGCAAGCAACTGGGTGCCGGGGCCTACGAGCAGTACTTC.

This clonotype came up many times. The chain carries TRBV7-2 and TRBJ2-7; D possibly corresponds to TRBD2 (5 bases). Germline loops: CDR1 SGHTA, CDR2 FQGNSA. The CDR3 is 15 residues long. V was pared by 3 bases and J by 3 bases, with 15 bases between. This CDR3 is CASSLEVSGGYEQYF. CDR3 coding DNA: TGTGCCAGCAGCTTGGAGGTCTCGGGTGGCTACGAGCAGTACTTC.

The chain uses TRBV27 and TRBJ2-5; 11 nucleotides match TRBD2. The J segment lost 7 bases and the V segment lost 8 bases, leaving 9 bases of the junction unmatched. The CDR3 has 14 amino acids. CDR1 is MNHEY and CDR2 is SMNVEV in the germline V gene (reference sequence). The CDR3 sequence is CASGDSGGGGTQYF. Here the CDR3 DNA reads TGTGCCAGCGGGGATAGCGGGGGGGGCGGGACCCAGTACTTC.

This clonotype was detected ten times or more. The chain links TRBV12-3 or TRBV12-4 to TRBJ2-1; 10 bases match TRBD1. The length of the CDR3 is 15 residues. Trimming at V came to 6 bases and at J to 7 bases, leaving 9 bases not matched to a gene. The CDR3 protein is CASSRPGQGINEQFF. The CDR3 DNA is TGTGCCAGCAGCCGACCGGGACAGGGGATTAATGAGCAGTTCTTC.

The sample holds many counts of this clonotype. The chain combines TRBV21-1 with TRBJ1-5; the table gives TRBD1 as D, unverified against the DNA. TRBV21-1 is recorded as a pseudogene. The CDR3 consists of 18 residues. CDR3 residues: CASSINRGCPEGNQPQHF. CDR3 coding DNA: TGTGCCAGCAGCATTAACAGGGGGTGCCCGGAGGGCAATCAGCCCCAGCATTTT.

There are many counts of this clonotype. V is TRBV5-5 and J is TRBJ2-2, with 7 bases that match TRBD1. The germline gives CDR1 SGHKS, CDR2 YYEKEE (reference sequence). This CDR3 region has 13 residues. V shed 3 bases and J 15 bases; nucleotides not matched to a gene: 11. CDR3 protein: CASSSPPGGRMFF. CDR3 bases: TGTGCCAGCAGCTCCCCACCAGGGGGAAGGATGTTTTTT.

The chain is built from TRBV6-6 and TRBJ2-3; the match to TRBD2 covers 8 bases. The CDR3 loop spans 18 amino acids. The germline V gene encodes CDR1 MNHNY and CDR2 SVGAGI (reference sequence). The CDR3 DNA sequence: TGTACCTGCAGTCCCCACACAACCGGGACTAGGGGAGCAGATACGCAGTATTTT. Its translation: CTCSPHTTGTRGADTQYF.

The chain is built from TRBV30 and TRBJ2-3; a weak D match, TRBD1 (5 bases). This CDR3 has 14 residues. The germline CDR1 and CDR2 sequences are GTSNPN and SVGIG (reference sequence). V dropped 3 bases and J dropped 4 bases, with 14 bases sitting between them. The CDR3 DNA sequence: TGTGCCTGGAGGGACATGGGAAGGTCAGATACGCAGTATTTT. This codes for CAWRDMGRSDTQYF. The full variable domain, rest sourced from reference TRBV30 and TRBJ2-3, is SQTIHQWPATLVQPVGSPLSLECTVEGTSNPNLYWYRQAAGRGLQLLFYSVGIGQISSEVPQNLSASRPQDRQFILSSKKLLLSDSGFYLCAWRDMGRSDTQYFGPGTRLTVL.